This T cell receptor (beta chain) was observed in a study of cytomegalovirus exposure and HLA in healthy donors. Whole-study context: Unique TCR beta sequences numbering over 100 million came from about 179 million T cells in an earlier analysis. General study points: In a later analysis, TCR beta V- and J-gene trimming showed a link to a missense DCLRE1C variant. Differences between HLA loci emerged in a later analysis of TCR association rates, with DRB1 most and HLA-C fewest. The investigators catalogued 150 or so TCR beta chains as cytomegalovirus-associated.

Both 60 Vbeta primers and 13 Jbeta primers went into the PCR. Libraries were prepared by immunoSEQ multiplex PCR; TCRdb keeps only in-frame clonotypes and omits some of them. The table shows 150,000 to 200,000 clones, with around 77% occurring only once. V was pared by 2 bases and J by 6 bases, with 20 bases between. The CDR3 is made up of 16 amino acids. Germline lookup yields CDR1 MNHNY and CDR2 SVGAGI (reference sequence). The sample holds one count of this clone. Its antigen is undetermined. The sequence came from a man aged 60 to 69 in good health and CMV-seronegative. Source material: PBMCs. The V and J genes are TRBV6-6 and TRBJ2-7; the D gene is possibly TRBD1 (6 bases). The CDR3 DNA sequence: TGTGCCAGCAGTTACCAGAGACAGGAAGGAATGGGCGAGCAGTACTTC. Amino acids: CASSYQRQEGMGEQYF.